This T cell receptor (beta chain) was identified during a study of T cells in Graves' hyperthyroidism and ophthalmopathy (dated by TCRdb to about 2019). About the investigation overall: Peripheral blood samples were taken at initial diagnosis, before any treatment was given. In more than 5 Graves' hyperthyroidism patients, the study also compared T-cell repertoires from thyroid tissue with T-cell repertoires from blood. A discovery cohort of 95 to 100 patients, approximately 45 with Graves' ophthalmopathy and 57 with stable Graves' hyperthyroidism, was used to find distinguishing TCR V-J signatures. TCR Vbeta CDR3 sequencing of some 140 peripheral blood samples (around 45 ophthalmopathy, around 80 hyperthyroidism and roughly 17 progressor patients) is reported in the paper. The 85 to 100 discovery patients were divided at random into training and test sets in a 7:3 ratio. Whether ophthalmopathy could be predicted prospectively was tested in an independent validation cohort made up of 18 to 20 hyperthyroidism patients plus 17 patients who later progressed to ophthalmopathy. Once sampling was done, hyperthyroidism patients were given methimazole at a starting dose of 30 mg daily, whereas ophthalmopathy patients were given high-dose intravenous methylprednisolone.

Hyperthyroidism patients were newly diagnosed, with disease duration under 2 months, and aged 18 to 65 years. Any patient with an uncontrolled infection, another autoimmune disease, pregnancy or lactation was excluded. Clinical symptoms, serum thyroxine and TRAb, thyroid ultrasound, and orbital computed tomography formed the basis for the diagnoses. Blood from progressor patients was drawn when they were first diagnosed with hyperthyroidism, before any ophthalmopathy symptoms appeared. Ficoll-Paque density gradient centrifugation was used to isolate PBMCs from 8.5 to 10 ml of fresh peripheral blood. Progressor patients were initially diagnosed with Graves' hyperthyroidism and developed ophthalmopathy during follow-up. Trizol reagent was used to extract total RNA, and RNA quality was then checked on an Agilent 2100 Bioanalyzer. The TCR beta CDR3 regions were amplified from RNA transcripts. For the first round of RT-PCR on the TCR CDR3, the HTBI primer set was used together with the Qiagen OneStep RT-PCR kit. Libraries were constructed in a second round of multiplex PCR, after which size selection and purification were performed. The libraries were sequenced on an Illumina HiSeq2000 using paired-end 100 bp reads. Turning to the authors' computational methods: SOAPnuke was used to process the raw data, with reads discarded if the reads contained adapters or uncalled bases, had a mean Phred below 15, or lacked an exact constant-primer or identifier match. COPE v1.2.5 was used to merge the high-quality paired reads, and each unique nucleotide sequence was defined as a clonotype. MiTCR v1.1 was used to align clonotypes to the IMGT TRBV, TRBD and TRBJ reference segments. Analysis was restricted to V-J combinations with a frequency above 0.0001, which covered just over 98% of repertoires. The TCS score was defined as the ratio of F50 (clonal expansion) to E x V (chaos), calculated using BLOSUM62-based TCRdist between CDR3 peptides within each V-J. Welch's t-statistics and random forest reduced 500 to 650 V-J features to roughly 13, which were used in a naive Bayes classifier (R e1071). TCRdb passed the public sequencing reads through fastp at Q25 and MiXCR, retaining productive beta sequences. Rows matching on CDR3 protein sequence are summarized as one entry with the most common DNA and genes. These V and J calls originate from TCRdb's pipeline instead of the authors' own analysis. Recorded for this sample are around 240,000 distinct CDR3 sequences; 14% to 15% of them occurred a single time. Jointly, the top ten make up approximately 12% of the sample.

General study outcomes and caveats: During validation, the model predicted progression to ophthalmopathy a median of approximately 6 months ahead of onset, with around 71% sensitivity and almost 75% specificity. No statistical method was used to set the sample size in advance, and investigators knew the group allocation. A model built on a 13 V-J signature distinguished ophthalmopathy from stable hyperthyroidism, reaching around 90% sensitivity and 81.08% specificity in cross-validation and 80%/75% in testing. Most expanded thyroid clonotypes (frequency above 0.001) were also detected in blood, suggesting blood repertoires may reflect thyroid immune responses.

Of note for this clonotype: The antigen this receptor binds is unknown. No clone much larger than this one lies a single base away; base qualities are absent.

Reading from cysteine to phenylalanine, the CDR3 counts 15 amino acids. This entry keeps only the CDR3 DNA: 45 bases, framed from base 1. CDR1 and CDR2 are read off the germline V gene (reference sequence) as LGHDT and YNNKEL. Relative to germline, V is 2 bases shorter and J is 5 bases shorter, with 15 bases between their ends. The receptor was isolated from a woman between 40 and 55 years old with Graves' hyperthyroidism that later progressed to Graves' ophthalmopathy. The rearrangement joined TRBV3-1 to TRBJ2-5; too little of a D gene remains to name it. The sequenced sample consisted of blood. The nucleotide sequence is given as TGTGCCAGCAGCCAATTGGGGTCAAAGTTGGAGACCCAGTACTTC. The encoded protein is CASSQLGSKLETQYF.